This TCR beta chain emerged from a study of blood T cell repertoires in COVID-19 (dated by TCRdb to 2020 to 2022). About the investigation overall: The collaborator samples originated in the United States, Italy and Spain and spanned the acute and convalescent phases of COVID-19. The material from the prospective study consisted of cDNA or gDNA derived from T cells, B-cell-depleted T cells, or PBMCs. Nearly every sample came with metadata listing a de-identified subject ID, COVID-19 status, age in years and sex. The repertoires were released in a freely available public database meant as a resource for research on the immune response to SARS-CoV-2. The dataset comprised deeply sampled blood TCRbeta repertoires from subjects exposed to, actively infected with, or recovered from COVID-19. Where available, HLA class I and class II types were obtained from metadata supplied by the sample provider rather than from assay-based typing. Samples came from the ongoing ImmuneRACE study (first 160 participants) plus 1,254 subjects from 6 global collaborators.

General conclusions and limits of the study: The quantity of clinical and demographic metadata differed by source and by participant and was supplied without curation.

From the cysteine through the phenylalanine, the CDR3 covers 15 amino acids. The entry retains the CDR3 DNA only, 45 bases that are in frame from base 1. The germline V gene specifies MGHRA as CDR1 and YSYEKL as CDR2. V lost 4 bases and J lost 5 bases, and the count of bases not matched to a germline gene is 2. TCRbeta CDR3 regions were amplified from genomic DNA by means of the immunoSEQ Assay, a bias-controlled multiplex PCR. As for the original processing: Within the assay, amplification of reference gene primers was used to estimate how many nucleated cells each sample contained. Sequence reads were collapsed and filtered to measure the absolute abundance of every unique TCRbeta CDR3 rearrangement. For each sample, productive Simpson clonality was calculated as the square root of Simpson's diversity index across productive rearrangements. Here the immuneACCESS table is served through TCRdb, limited to in-frame sequences with V and J called. Missing clones are a known gap in these copies; in checked studies unresolved V genes cover under half, and the rest lacks a known reason. D and trimming come from the DNA, and the V and J calls and clone size come from that table. The sample yields 160,000 or so clones; over 75% were counted once. Approximately 13% of the sample is in the top ten clones.

A second Seattle source provided samples from volunteer blood donors who had recovered from COVID-19. The collaborating institutions used their own protocols to collect whole blood in K2EDTA tubes. For TCRbeta analysis, collaborators shipped samples as frozen whole blood, isolated PBMCs, or DNA extracted from either of those sample types. Concerning this clone: Which antigen it targets is not known. No qualities accompany the bases; no much larger clone lies one base away.

The source material was peripheral blood. The rearranged segments are TRBV4-1 and TRBJ2-5; 15 bases in between match TRBD2. The TCR was taken from a man between 65 and 85 years old who had recovered from COVID-19. The DNA is TGCGCCAGCAGCCCCGGGACTAGCGGGGGGGAGACCCAGTACTTC. The encoded protein is CASSPGTSGGETQYF.